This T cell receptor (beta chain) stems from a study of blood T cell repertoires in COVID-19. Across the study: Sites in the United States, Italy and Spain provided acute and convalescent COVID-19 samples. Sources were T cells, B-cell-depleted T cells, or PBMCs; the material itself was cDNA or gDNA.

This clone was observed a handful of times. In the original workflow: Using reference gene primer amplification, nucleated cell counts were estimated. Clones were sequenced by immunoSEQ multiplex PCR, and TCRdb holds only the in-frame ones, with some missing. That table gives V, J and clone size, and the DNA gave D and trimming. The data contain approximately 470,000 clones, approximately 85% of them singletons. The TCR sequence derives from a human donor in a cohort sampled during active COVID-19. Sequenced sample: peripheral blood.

The CDR3 loop is CASNYRVEDQPQHF. In DNA, the CDR3 is TGTGCCAGTAACTACAGGGTTGAGGATCAGCCCCAGCATTTT. The rearrangement links TRBV19 to TRBJ1-5; TRBD1 might be the D (6 bases). V lost 7 bases and J 5 bases, leaving 15 bases between the germline ends. CDR3 size: 14 residues. CDR1 is LNHDA and CDR2 is SQIVND in the germline V gene (reference sequence). Looking up the rest from reference TRBV19 and TRBJ1-5 gives the full variable domain: DGGITQSPKYLFRKEGQNVTLSCEQNLNHDAMYWYRQDPGQGLRLIYYSQIVNDFQKGDIAEGYSVSREKKESFPLTVTSAQKNPTAFYLCASNYRVEDQPQHFGDGTRLSIL.